This T cell receptor (beta chain) is from a study of T-cell memory formation after mild COVID-19. CDR3 length: 12 amino acids. CDR1 is SQVTM and CDR2 is ANQGSEA in the germline V gene. Trimming removed 6 bases at V and 2 bases at J, with 9 bases between. General observations from the study: CD8+ contracting clones occupied EMRA, while CD4+ ones occupied mainly CM and EM.

TCRdb analysed the 5' RACE reads with MiXCR anew, one entry per CDR3 protein. This sample has 250,000 to 300,000 distinct CDR3 sequences, with about a sixth found just once. This clonotype was picked up a small number of times. No antigen is known for it. The V gene is TRBV29-1, the J gene TRBJ2-3; D is uncertain. The receptor was isolated from a man between 18 and 29 years old who had mild COVID-19 (a few samples of this study predate the infection). Cell type and time point are not known. The sample was PBMCs or a T cell subset sorted from them (not recorded which). CDR3: CSVPIATDTQYF. CDR3 coding DNA: TGCAGCGTCCCGATCGCCACAGATACGCAGTATTTT.